The present TCR beta chain was sequenced within a study of blood T cell repertoires in COVID-19. At the level of the study: Italy, Spain and the United States were the sources of the convalescent and acute COVID-19 samples. T cells, B-cell-depleted T cells, or PBMCs supplied cDNA or gDNA.

In the original processing: Reference gene primer amplification in the assay estimated nucleated cell counts. Sequencing was performed with immunoSEQ multiplex PCR; in TCRdb, only in-frame clones are kept and a portion is missing. The V and J calls and clone size are taken from that table; D and trimming were inferred from the DNA. Among tens of thousands of clones listed, over 85% were seen once. The ends were cut back, 3 bases at V and 0 bases at J, with 12 bases in the middle. This CDR3 has 16 amino acids. Per the germline V gene, CDR1 is SGHRS and CDR2 is YFSETQ. The receptor comes from a human donor in a cohort sampled during active COVID-19. This chain connects TRBV5-1 to TRBJ1-4, with D possibly matching TRBD1 (5 bases). The specimen sequenced was peripheral blood. The CDR3 DNA sequence: TGCGCCAGCAGCTCTGGAGGGGTCCCAACTAATGAAAAACTGTTTTTT. Translation: CASSSGGVPTNEKLFF.